The following is a T cell receptor (beta chain) sequence with its context. Its matching antigen is unknown. These data belong to a study of response to subunit inactivated influenza vaccine. TCRdb used MiXCR to reprocess the RT-PCR reads, holding one entry per CDR3 protein. This sample has roughly 630,000 distinct CDR3 sequences, with 13% to 15% found just once. Overall study findings and caveats: It was the authors' suggestion that each seasonal influenza vaccination recruits few new T cells.

This CDR3 comprises 14 residues. Germline CDR1 is LNHNV and CDR2 is YYDKDF (reference sequence). The trim removed 7 bases at V and 6 bases at J, leaving 8 bases unmatched. The sequence was obtained from a man in his fifties who received an inactivated influenza vaccine. V and J are TRBV15 and TRBJ2-5, with 10 nucleotides matching TRBD1. Sequencing used PBMCs from blood, obtained 14 to 15 days before vaccination. The CDR3 sequence is CATTPRDRGKTQYF. For the CDR3, the DNA is TGTGCCACCACTCCCCGGGACAGGGGAAAGACCCAGTACTTC.